This TCR beta chain is drawn from a study of cytomegalovirus exposure and HLA in healthy donors. PCR used 60 Vbeta primers and 13 Jbeta primers. Here immunoSEQ multiplex PCR was the method, and the copy in TCRdb shows in-frame clones only, minus some. The table includes over 100,000 clones, about 74% detected once. The ends were cut back, 6 bases at V and 0 bases at J, with 18 bases in the middle. Germline loops: CDR1 LGHNT, CDR2 FRNRAP. The CDR3 length is 17 residues. V usage is TRBV12-5 and J usage is TRBJ1-5; TRBD1 is a possible D gene (5 bases). The sequencing input was PBMCs. This clonotype was obtained from a man between 25 and 39 years old in good health and CMV-seropositive. The CDR3 DNA is TGTGCTAGTGGGGGATTCGGGGGGTTTTATAGCAATCAGCCCCAGCATTTT. Its protein is CASGGFGGFYSNQPQHF.